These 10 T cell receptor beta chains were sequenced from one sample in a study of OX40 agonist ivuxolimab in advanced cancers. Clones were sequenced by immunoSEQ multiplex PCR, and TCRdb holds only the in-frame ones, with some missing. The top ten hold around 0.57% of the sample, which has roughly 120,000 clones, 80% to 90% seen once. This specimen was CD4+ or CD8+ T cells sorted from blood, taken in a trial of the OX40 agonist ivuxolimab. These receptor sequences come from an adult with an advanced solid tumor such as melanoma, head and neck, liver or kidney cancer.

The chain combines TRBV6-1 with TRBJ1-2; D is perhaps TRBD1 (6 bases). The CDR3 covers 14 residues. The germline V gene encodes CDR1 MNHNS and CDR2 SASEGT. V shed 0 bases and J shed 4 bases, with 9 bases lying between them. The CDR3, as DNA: TGTGCCAGCAGTGAAGCGGGGGGGGCCTATGGCTACACCTTC. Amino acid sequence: CASSEAGGAYGYTF.

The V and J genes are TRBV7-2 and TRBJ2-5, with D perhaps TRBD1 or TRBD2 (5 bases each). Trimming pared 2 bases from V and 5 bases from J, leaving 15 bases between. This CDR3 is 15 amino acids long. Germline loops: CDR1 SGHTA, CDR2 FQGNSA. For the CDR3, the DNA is TGTGCCAGCAGCTTATTCCGACAGAGGGAGGAGACCCAGTACTTC. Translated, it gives CASSLFRQREETQYF.

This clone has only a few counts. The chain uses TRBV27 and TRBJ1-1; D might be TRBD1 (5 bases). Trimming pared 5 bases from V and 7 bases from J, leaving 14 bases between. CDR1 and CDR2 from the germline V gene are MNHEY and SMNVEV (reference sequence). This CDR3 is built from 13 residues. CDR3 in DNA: TGTGCCAGCAGTCCCCCGGGGAGGGGTGAAGCTTTCTTT. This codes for CASSPPGRGEAFF.

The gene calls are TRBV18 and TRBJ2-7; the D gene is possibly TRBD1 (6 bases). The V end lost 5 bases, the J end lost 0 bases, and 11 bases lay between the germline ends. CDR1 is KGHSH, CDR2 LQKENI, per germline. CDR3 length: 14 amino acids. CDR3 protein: CASSGQSSSYEQYF. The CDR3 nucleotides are TGTGCCAGCTCAGGACAGTCGAGCTCCTACGAGCAGTACTTC.

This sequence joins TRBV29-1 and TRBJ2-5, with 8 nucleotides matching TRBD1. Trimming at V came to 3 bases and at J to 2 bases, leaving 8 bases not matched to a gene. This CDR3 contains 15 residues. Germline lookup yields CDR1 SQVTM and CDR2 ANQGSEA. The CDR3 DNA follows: TGCAGCGTTGACGGACAGGGACGCGGACAAGAGACCCAGTACTTC. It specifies CSVDGQGRGQETQYF.

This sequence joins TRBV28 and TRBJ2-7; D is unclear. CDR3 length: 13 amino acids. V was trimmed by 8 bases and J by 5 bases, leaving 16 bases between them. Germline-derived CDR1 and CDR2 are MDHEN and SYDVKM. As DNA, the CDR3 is TGTGCCAGCGTGGCCCGGGTTTGGGACGAGCAGTACTTC. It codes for CASVARVWDEQYF.

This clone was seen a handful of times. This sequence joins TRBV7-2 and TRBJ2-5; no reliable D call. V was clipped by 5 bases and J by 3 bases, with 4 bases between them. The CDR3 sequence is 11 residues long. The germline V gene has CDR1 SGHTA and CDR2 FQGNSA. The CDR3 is CASSAEETQYF. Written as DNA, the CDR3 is TGTGCCAGCAGCGCGGAAGAGACCCAGTACTTC.

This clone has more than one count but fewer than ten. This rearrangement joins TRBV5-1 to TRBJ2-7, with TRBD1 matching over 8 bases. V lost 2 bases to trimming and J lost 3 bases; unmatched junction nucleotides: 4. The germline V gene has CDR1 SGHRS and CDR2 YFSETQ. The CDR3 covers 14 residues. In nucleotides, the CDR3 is TGCGCCAGCAGCTTTCGGACAGGGAGCTACGAGCAGTACTTC. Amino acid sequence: CASSFRTGSYEQYF.

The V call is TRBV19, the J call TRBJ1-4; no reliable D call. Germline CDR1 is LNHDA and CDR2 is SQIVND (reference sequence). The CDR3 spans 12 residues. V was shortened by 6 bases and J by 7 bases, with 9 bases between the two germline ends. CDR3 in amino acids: CASRQRTEKLFF. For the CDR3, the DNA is TGTGCCAGTAGACAGCGGACTGAAAAACTGTTTTTT.

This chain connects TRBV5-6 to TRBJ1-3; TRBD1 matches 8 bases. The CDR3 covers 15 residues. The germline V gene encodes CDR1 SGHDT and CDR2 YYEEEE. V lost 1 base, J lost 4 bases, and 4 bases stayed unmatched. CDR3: CASSLISGGGNTIYF. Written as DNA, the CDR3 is TGTGCCAGCAGCTTGATATCAGGGGGCGGAAACACCATATATTTT.